This TCR beta chain was sequenced during a study of cytomegalovirus exposure and HLA in healthy donors. Broader study findings: In a later analysis, CMV-associated beta chains were mostly HLA-associated, it appeared.

The PCR contained 60 Vbeta and 13 Jbeta primers. The method was immunoSEQ multiplex PCR; TCRdb's version includes in-frame clones alone and lacks a portion of them. This repertoire shows under 200,000 clones, around 86% found once; its top ten account for under 3%. Unrecorded immune exposures were likely, despite nominal health at sampling. Germline CDR1 SGHRS, CDR2 YFSETQ. The CDR3 has 15 amino acids. Trimming took 4 bases from V and 5 from J; bases not matched to a gene: 7. This clone was picked up one time. Its antigen is as yet unknown. The chain couples TRBV5-1 to TRBJ2-2; 8 nucleotides align to TRBD1. The receptor was isolated from a male donor in good health and CMV-seronegative. Sequencing input: PBMCs. The CDR3 reads CASSRTGGVTGELFF. CDR3 sequence (DNA): TGCGCCAGCAGCCGTACAGGGGGAGTAACCGGGGAGCTGTTTTTT.